The 12 T cell receptor beta chains below were found in one sample sequenced in a study of shared clonotypes between healthy human individuals. Generated by immunoSEQ multiplex PCR, the TCRdb table keeps only in-frame clones and is missing some. The table lists millions of clones, approximately 94% of them singletons. CD45RO-negative, CCR7-positively selected cells formed the naive CD8 fraction, excluding terminally differentiated effector memory CD45RA+ cells. Sequenced material: naive CD8+ T cells sorted from blood. Receptors were obtained from a man between 18 and 35 years old in good health.

This chain links TRBV5-4 with TRBJ2-7; 7 positions match TRBD1. The CDR3 is 14 amino acids. Trimming at V came to 2 bases and at J to 6 bases, leaving 8 bases not matched to a gene. Germline CDR1 SGHNT, CDR2 YYREEE (reference sequence). The CDR3 here is CASSLQGLEIEQYF. Here the CDR3 DNA reads TGTGCCAGCAGCTTACAGGGGTTAGAAATCGAGCAGTACTTC.

The chain combines TRBV4-1 with TRBJ1-1, with D unclear. The CDR3 has 15 amino acids. CDR1 and CDR2 from the germline V gene are MGHRA and YSYEKL. Trimming removed 4 bases at V and 8 bases at J, with 20 bases between. The CDR3 is CASSPLEGGRLEAFF. CDR3 DNA: TGCGCCAGCAGCCCCCTCGAGGGAGGGAGGTTGGAAGCTTTCTTT.

This chain joins TRBV6-5 and TRBJ2-7; D ambiguous. Deletions cut 7 bases from V and 4 bases from J, with 5 bases between. Looked up from germline, CDR1 is MNHEY and CDR2 is SVGAGI. This CDR3 contains 10 residues. The DNA of the CDR3 is TGTGCCAGCAAAGATTACGAGCAGTACTTC. Translated: CASKDYEQYF.

The chain's CDR3 is CASSQEWHNEQFF. In DNA form, the CDR3 reads TGCGCCAGCAGCCAAGAATGGCACAATGAGCAGTTCTTC. J is TRBJ2-1 and V is TRBV4-1; D unclear. CDR1 and CDR2 (germline): MGHRA, YSYEKL. The CDR3 contains 13 residues. Trimming cost V 0 bases and J 5 bases, with 5 bases left between them.

The rearrangement links TRBV10-3 to TRBJ2-7; D is uncertain. Germline V lookup: CDR1 ENHRY, CDR2 SYGVKD. Trimming took 0 bases from V and 1 from J, leaving 4 bases between them. The CDR3 covers 13 residues. The CDR3: CAISESISYEQYF. CDR3 nucleotide sequence: TGTGCCATCAGTGAGTCTATTTCCTACGAGCAGTACTTC.

The CDR3 reads CASSADRGSSYNSPLHF. DNA for the CDR3: TGTGCCAGCAGCGCCGACAGGGGAAGCTCCTATAATTCACCCCTCCACTTT. The rearrangement uses TRBV9 and TRBJ1-6; 8 nucleotides agree with TRBD1. The CDR3 has 17 residues. V gave up 3 bases and J gave up 0 bases; unmatched junction bases: 5. The germline V gene has CDR1 SGDLS and CDR2 YYNGEE.

Only one count was recorded for this clone. The rearrangement uses TRBV5-1 and TRBJ1-2; possible D gene TRBD1, 6 bases. CDR1 and CDR2 from the germline V gene are SGHRS and YFSETQ. Trimming removed 1 base from V and 4 bases from J, with 8 bases in between. The CDR3 contains 13 residues. CDR3 DNA sequence: TGCGCCAGCAGCTTGCTGGGGGCCTATGGCTACACCTTC. Residues: CASSLLGAYGYTF.

The rearrangement links TRBV28 to TRBJ2-5, with TRBD1 matching over 7 bases. This CDR3 comprises 13 residues. Per germline, CDR1 MDHEN and CDR2 SYDVKM. V lost 7 bases to trimming and J lost 5 bases; unmatched junction nucleotides: 7. The CDR3 protein is CASTGGVRETQYF. Written as DNA, the CDR3 is TGTGCCAGCACAGGGGGAGTACGGGAGACCCAGTACTTC.

The chain couples TRBV7-8 to TRBJ2-3; no clear D gene. Trimming took 5 bases from V and 2 from J, leaving 11 bases between them. Germline-derived CDR1 and CDR2 are SGHVS and FQNEAQ. The CDR3 has 14 residues. CDR3 nucleotides: TGTGCCAGCAGCCCGGAAGGCCCCACAGATACGCAGTATTTT. Amino acids: CASSPEGPTDTQYF.

The gene calls are TRBV30 and TRBJ1-2; 10 bases line up with TRBD1. The germline V gene has CDR1 GTSNPN and CDR2 SVGIG (reference sequence). The CDR3 covers 14 residues. V shed 2 bases and J 4 bases; nucleotides not matched to a gene: 4. CDR3 sequence: CAWSSGTGAYGYTF. The CDR3 region has the DNA TGTGCCTGGAGTTCCGGGACAGGGGCCTATGGCTACACCTTC.

The rearrangement uses TRBV28 and TRBJ2-3; D is tentatively TRBD1 or TRBD2 (7 bases each). Germline assignment: CDR1 MDHEN and CDR2 SYDVKM. The ends were cut back, 5 bases at V and 4 bases at J, with 22 bases in the middle. The CDR3 loop spans 17 amino acids. The CDR3: CASSHTGEGVFSDTQYF. CDR3 sequence (DNA): TGTGCCAGCAGTCATACAGGGGAGGGGGTTTTTTCAGATACGCAGTATTTT.

V and J are TRBV19 and TRBJ2-2; D not resolved. CDR1 is LNHDA, CDR2 SQIVND, per germline (reference sequence). This CDR3 has 17 residues. V was pared by 1 base and J by 1 base, with 13 bases between. The CDR3 nucleotides read TGTGCCAGTAGTATAGGCCCTACGGATGGGAACACCGGGGAGCTGTTTTTT. It yields the protein CASSIGPTDGNTGELFF.